A selection of T cell receptor beta chains follows, all from one sample in a study of T-cell reconstitution after alpha-beta-depleted transplantation in children. Via MiXCR, TCRdb re-called the PCR reads, giving one row per CDR3 protein. Of about 640,000 distinct CDR3 sequences in the sample, 15% to 20% were seen once. The source material was PBMCs from the stem cell graft donor, sampled from the stem cell graft. The receptors originated from a human donor who donated a stem cell graft to a child with acute myeloid leukemia. Both conserved end residues are part of each CDR3. A D gene is named only where the DNA matches it firmly. A row's size may be missing; if present it is once, few, many or a size class.

v_call	d_call	j_call	clone_size	cdr3_nt	cdr3_aa
TRBV7-6	-	TRBJ2-3	many	TGTGCCAGCAGCTTAGGGTTAGATACGCAGTATTTT	CASSLGLDTQYF
TRBV6-5	-	TRBJ1-1	many	TGTGCCAGCAGTCCCCTGCAGGGGATGAACACTGAAGCTTTCTTT	CASSPLQGMNTEAFF
TRBV24-1	-	TRBJ1-5	-	TGTGCCACCAGTGCTAAGGGCAATCAGCCCCAGCATTTT	CATSAKGNQPQHF
TRBV10-2	TRBD1	TRBJ2-5	many	TGCGCCAGCAGTAACTTACGGGACAGGGGACGAGAGACCCAGTACTTC	CASSNLRDRGRETQYF
TRBV7-2	TRBD2	TRBJ2-1	many	TGTGCCAGCAGCTTATGGCGGGGGAGGAATGAGCAGTTCTTC	CASSLWRGRNEQFF
TRBV3-1	-	TRBJ1-1	once	TGTGCCAGCAGCCTAACACAGGCCGGACTACAGGCGAACACTGAAGCTTTCTTT	CASSLTQAGLQANTEAFF
TRBV7-2	-	TRBJ1-2	-	TGTGCCAGCAGCTTAGAAGGCAGGATCACCTATGGCTACACCTTC	CASSLEGRITYGYTF
TRBV20-1	-	TRBJ1-1	many	TGCAGTGCTAGAGAAGGGGTGAACAGCCCGAACACTGAAGCTTTCTTT	CSAREGVNSPNTEAFF
TRBV20-1	-	TRBJ2-5	many	TGCAGTGCTAGTCTGGGGGGTGAGACCCAGTACTTC	CSASLGGETQYF
TRBV6-1	-	TRBJ2-2	many	TGTGCCTCCACGGGCCCCTCCTGGGGAACCGGGGAGCTGTTTTTT	CASTGPSWGTGELFF
TRBV13	-	TRBJ1-2	-	TGTGCCAGCAGCTTAGGACGCCCCGTCGACTATGGCTACACCTTC	CASSLGRPVDYGYTF
TRBV7-2	-	TRBJ2-3	many	TGTGCCAGCAGCGCCTTGGGGGCCAGGGAGTATTTT	CASSALGAREYF
TRBV6-5	-	TRBJ1-1	many	TGTGCCAGCAGTTACCTCACTGAAGCTTTCTTT	CASSYLTEAFF
TRBV12-3/TRBV12-4	-	TRBJ1-1	-	TGTGCCAGCAGTTTACTCAGGGGTGACGAAGCTTTCTTT	CASSLLRGDEAFF
TRBV7-6	-	TRBJ1-3	few	TGTGCCAGCAGCTTAGGGACATCCAACTCTGGAAACACCATATATTTT	CASSLGTSNSGNTIYF
TRBV27	-	TRBJ2-3	-	TGTGCCAGCAGGCGCCGGGAGACTAGCACAGATACGCAGTATTTT	CASRRRETSTDTQYF
TRBV7-9	-	TRBJ2-1	few	TGTGCCACCTTCCAGTACTCTAGCTCCTACAATGAGCAGTTCTTC	CATFQYSSSYNEQFF
TRBV20-1	-	TRBJ2-2	few	TGCAGTGCAGGCCCGGCCACCGGGGAGCTGTTTTTT	CSAGPATGELFF
TRBV20-1	TRBD1	TRBJ1-1	many	TGCAGTGGCACGACACAGGGGGTAAGGCCTGAAGCTTTCTTT	CSGTTQGVRPEAFF
TRBV20-1	-	TRBJ2-3	many	TGCAGTGCTCCAGAGGGCCGGGGGATGGCAGATACGCAGTATTTT	CSAPEGRGMADTQYF
TRBV6-6	-	TRBJ2-7	many	TGTGCCAGCAGTGAGACAGGGAGGGAGCAGTACTTC	CASSETGREQYF
TRBV7-9	-	TRBJ1-4	few	TGTGCCAGCAGCGGAGGGGCAACTAATGAAAAACTGTTTTTT	CASSGGATNEKLFF
TRBV24-1	-	TRBJ2-2	few	TGTGCCACCAGTGATTTAGGCGGTACGAACACCGGGGAGCTGTTTTTT	CATSDLGGTNTGELFF
TRBV12-3/TRBV12-4	TRBD1	TRBJ1-2	-	TGTGCCAGCAACCCGACAGGGGGCGTTTGGGGCTACACCTTC	CASNPTGGVWGYTF
TRBV7-2	-	TRBJ2-7	-	TGTGCCAGCAGCTTTGCAGAGGGGGACTACGAGCAGTACTTC	CASSFAEGDYEQYF
TRBV29-1	TRBD1	TRBJ2-2	-	TGCAGCGCCGGGACAGGGCGCACCGGGGAGCTGTTTTTT	CSAGTGRTGELFF
TRBV7-2	-	TRBJ1-6	-	TGTGCCAGCACCCGGGCGGGGTTCGGGACACCCCTCCACTTT	CASTRAGFGTPLHF
TRBV5-1	-	TRBJ2-7	-	TGCGCCAGCAGCTTGGGGCAGCAGGCCTACGAGCAGTACTTC	CASSLGQQAYEQYF
TRBV10-3	-	TRBJ1-1	many	TGTGCCATCAAACCGGACGGAGGAGCATCGGAAGCTTTCTTT	CAIKPDGGASEAFF
TRBV10-3	TRBD2	TRBJ2-7	many	TGTGCCATCGGGGGGGGGAGGTCGTCGACCTACGAGCAGTACTTC	CAIGGGRSSTYEQYF
TRBV7-6	-	TRBJ1-5	many	TGTGCCAGCAGCTTAGAGCAGGGATGGAGGCAGCCCCAGCATTTT	CASSLEQGWRQPQHF
TRBV24-1	TRBD2	TRBJ2-3	-	TGTGCCACCAGTGATTGGACTAGCGGGGGAGGGACAGATACGCAGTATTTT	CATSDWTSGGGTDTQYF
TRBV20-1	-	TRBJ1-2	many	TGCAGTGCTAAAGGCCCTATGAATGGCTACACCTTC	CSAKGPMNGYTF
TRBV29-1	TRBD1	TRBJ2-7	many	TGCAGCGTCTCCCGGGACAGGGTACCTAACGAGCAGTACTTC	CSVSRDRVPNEQYF
TRBV20-1	-	TRBJ1-1	many	TGCAGTGCTAGTCACGGTGCCGACACTGAAGCTTTCTTT	CSASHGADTEAFF